This T cell receptor (beta chain) was recorded in a study of CD8+CD57+ T cells in acquired aplastic anemia. For the study at large: DNA per sorted CD4+ or CD8+ sample ranged roughly 0.19 to 27.4 ug, averaging roughly 3.2 ug.

Only patients with CD8+CD57+ cell expansion on flow cytometry were chosen for sequencing. Trimming pared 3 bases from V and 5 bases from J, leaving 13 bases between. The CDR3 has 14 amino acids. Germline values: CDR1 SGHTA, CDR2 FQGNSA. Whole-study findings and limits: Significant differences in CD8+ Simpson's diversity were not observed between patients and controls. Patients and controls had in common approximately 29 CD8+ CDR3 sequences.

For this clonotype: Antigen unknown.

TCR beta VDJ combinations and CDR3 sequences were profiled from genomic DNA. MiXCR, applied by TCRdb to the reads, yields one record per CDR3 protein. The data show 450,000 to 600,000 distinct CDR3 sequences, roughly a third seen once. The V and J genes are TRBV7-2 and TRBJ1-1; unclear D gene. Sequenced sample: sorted CD4+, CD8+, or CD8+CD57+ T cells (not recorded which) from PBMCs. This clonotype originated in a human donor with aplastic anemia. The CDR3 here is CASSLDQVVTEAFF. CDR3 nucleotides: TGTGCCAGCAGCTTGGATCAGGTCGTGACTGAAGCTTTCTTT.